The clone carrying this TCR beta chain was found a few times. This entry belongs to a study of sequential checkpoint blockade in melanoma. Treatment meaning: randomized to nivolumab then ipilimumab (arm A) or the reverse (arm B). Trimming removed 4 bases at V and 5 bases at J, with 8 bases between. The CDR3 has 12 amino acids. The assay was immunoSEQ multiplex PCR, and TCRdb's table has in-frame clones only and misses some. Counted here are under 5,000 clones, about two thirds occurring once; the ten biggest clones make up under 80%. The receptor was derived from a human donor with melanoma. The J gene is TRBJ1-2, the V gene TRBV7-1; D unclear. TRBV7-1 is known as an ORF, though its function is uncertain. The starting material was CD8+ T cells sorted from blood (inferred from file names), obtained from a patient given nivolumab and ipilimumab in sequence. The CDR3: CASSLAQYGYTF. DNA of the CDR3: TGTGCCAGCAGCTTAGCGCAGTATGGCTACACCTTC.